This is a list of T cell receptor beta chains from one sample in a study of cytomegalovirus exposure and HLA in healthy donors. Using immunoSEQ multiplex PCR, the repertoire was profiled, and TCRdb retains in-frame clones only, with some absent. The specimen's table records fewer than 200,000 clones. Material: PBMCs. The receptors here all came from a man between 25 and 39 years old in good health and CMV-seronegative. The CDR3 runs from the conserved cysteine through the conserved F or W. A D gene is named only where the DNA matches it firmly.

-	TRBV7-2	TRBJ2-3	CASIELSGTDTQYF	TGTGCCAGCATCGAATTAAGCGGCACAGATACGCAGTATTTT
-	TRBV19	TRBJ1-4	CASSIYGEINEKLFF	TGTGCCAGTAGTATTTACGGGGAGATAAATGAAAAACTGTTTTTT
TRBD1	TRBV2	TRBJ1-5	CASSGQGASNQPQHF	TGTGCCAGCAGCGGACAGGGGGCTAGCAATCAGCCCCAGCATTTT
TRBD1	TRBV4-1	TRBJ1-2	CASSEGPGQRYGYTF	TGCGCCAGCAGCGAAGGGCCGGGACAGCGCTATGGCTACACCTTC
TRBD2	TRBV7-8	TRBJ2-3	CASSFSSGGANTDTQYF	TGTGCCAGCAGCTTTTCTAGCGGGGGGGCAAACACAGATACGCAGTATTTT
-	TRBV4-1	TRBJ2-7	CASSQDTGTREQYF	TGCGCCAGCAGCCAAGATACCGGGACACGCGAGCAGTACTTC
-	TRBV15	TRBJ2-2	CATSRDMGQMNTGELFF	TGTGCCACCAGCAGAGATATGGGGCAGATGAACACCGGGGAGCTGTTTTTT
-	TRBV11-2	TRBJ1-1	CASSFSGGFGTEAFF	TGTGCCAGCAGCTTCTCGGGGGGCTTTGGAACTGAAGCTTTCTTT
-	TRBV18	TRBJ1-3	CASSPTWSEGGIGNTIYF	TGTGCCAGCTCACCAACGTGGTCAGAGGGCGGAATTGGAAACACCATATATTTT
TRBD1	TRBV28	TRBJ2-7	CASSLADRGSYEQYF	TGTGCCAGCAGTTTAGCAGACAGGGGCAGCTACGAGCAGTACTTC
-	TRBV19	TRBJ1-3	CASSMPGKYSGNTIYF	TGTGCCAGTAGTATGCCGGGGAAGTACTCTGGAAACACCATATATTTT
-	TRBV7-9	TRBJ2-7	CASSLGATDSSYEQYF	TGTGCCAGCAGCTTAGGGGCGACGGATAGCTCCTACGAGCAGTACTTC
-	TRBV6-5	TRBJ1-2	CASSYSGSYNGYTF	TGTGCCAGCAGTTACAGTGGCAGTTATAATGGCTACACCTTC
-	TRBV4-3	TRBJ1-2	CASSQEPGAKGGYTF	TGCGCCAGCAGCCAAGAGCCAGGGGCCAAGGGTGGCTACACCTTC
TRBD1	TRBV6-5	TRBJ1-1	CASRPGQGANTEAFF	TGTGCCAGCAGACCCGGACAGGGGGCGAACACTGAAGCTTTCTTT
-	TRBV6-5	TRBJ1-1	CASFRGMNTEAFF	TGTGCCAGCTTTCGGGGGATGAACACTGAAGCTTTCTTT
-	TRBV14	TRBJ2-1	CASSPLSPGSYNEQFF	TGTGCCAGCAGCCCCCTATCCCCCGGCTCCTACAATGAGCAGTTCTTC
TRBD1	TRBV11-3	TRBJ2-7	CASSLAPRDRRYEQYF	TGTGCCAGCAGCTTAGCCCCCCGGGACAGGAGATACGAGCAGTACTTC
TRBD1	TRBV15	TRBJ2-7	CATSRDRGQGHEQYF	TGTGCCACCAGCAGAGATCGGGGACAGGGCCACGAGCAGTACTTC
TRBD1	TRBV7-6	TRBJ1-3	CASRGQEYTIYF	TGTGCCAGCAGAGGACAGGAATACACCATATATTTT
TRBD2	TRBV6-6	TRBJ2-7	CASSNGLTSGYEQYF	TGTGCCAGCAGTAACGGGTTGACTAGCGGGTACGAGCAGTACTTC
-	TRBV28	TRBJ1-3	CASSLPSLTGNTIYF	TGTGCCAGCAGCCTCCCTAGCCTGACTGGAAACACCATATATTTT
-	TRBV5-1	TRBJ2-5	CASSFVDGEQYF	TGCGCCAGCAGCTTTGTAGATGGGGAGCAGTACTTC